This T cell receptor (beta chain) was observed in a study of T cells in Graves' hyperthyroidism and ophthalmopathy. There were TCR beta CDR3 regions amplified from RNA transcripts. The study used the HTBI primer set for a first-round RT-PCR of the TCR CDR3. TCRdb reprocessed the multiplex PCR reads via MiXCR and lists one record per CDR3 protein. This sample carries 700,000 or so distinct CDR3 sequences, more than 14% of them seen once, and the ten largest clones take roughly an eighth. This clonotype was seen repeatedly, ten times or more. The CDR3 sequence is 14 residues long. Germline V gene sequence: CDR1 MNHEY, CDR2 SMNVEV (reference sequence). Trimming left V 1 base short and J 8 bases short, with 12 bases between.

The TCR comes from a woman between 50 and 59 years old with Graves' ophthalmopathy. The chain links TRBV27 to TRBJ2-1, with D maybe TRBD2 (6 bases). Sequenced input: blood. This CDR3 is CASSLFRGIDEQFF. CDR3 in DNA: TGTGCCAGCAGTTTATTCCGGGGGATCGATGAGCAGTTCTTC.